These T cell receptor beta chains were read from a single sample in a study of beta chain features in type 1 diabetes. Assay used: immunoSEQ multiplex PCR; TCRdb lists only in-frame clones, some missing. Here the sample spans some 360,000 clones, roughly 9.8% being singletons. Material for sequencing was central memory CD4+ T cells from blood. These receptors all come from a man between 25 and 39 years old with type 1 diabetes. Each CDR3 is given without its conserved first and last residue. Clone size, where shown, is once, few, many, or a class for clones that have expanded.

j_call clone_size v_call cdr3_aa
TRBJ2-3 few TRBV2 ASSRTSGARTDTQY
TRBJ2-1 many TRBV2 ASSEQWVGASGEQF
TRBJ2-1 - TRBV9 ASSVGNGLDDEQF
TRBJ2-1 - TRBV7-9 ASTQRLYEQF
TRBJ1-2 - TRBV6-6 ASSPGTQVSYGYT
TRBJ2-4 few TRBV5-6 ASSLGVNIQY
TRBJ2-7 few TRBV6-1 ASSSGTLFYEQY
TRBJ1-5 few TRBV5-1 ASSLQGMLNQPQH
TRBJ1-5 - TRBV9 ASSLDGTGLQPQH
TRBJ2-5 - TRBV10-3 AISVFGEQY
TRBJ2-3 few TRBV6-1 ASSELSLISDTQY
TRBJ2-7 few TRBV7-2 ASSSPGGGYEQY
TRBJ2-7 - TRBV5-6 ASSPHLSLMTYEQY